Described below is a single T cell receptor (beta chain) sequence and its context. What it binds is unknown. The data belong to a study of identical twins. V was pared by 7 bases and J by 1 base, with 5 bases of the junction left unmatched. CDR3 size: 15 residues. MiXCR, run by TCRdb on the 5' RACE reads, gives a single entry per CDR3 protein. The sample lists hundreds of thousands of distinct CDR3 sequences; 15% to 20% were seen once. Notes on the study in general: One should note that invariant MAIT and iNKT cells could partly confound zero-insertion analyses.

This same sample was also part of a study on T cells expressing NK-cell markers. In that study: Topping the CD3+CD56-NKG2C+ fraction as well were these clonotypes, in a few donors.

This clonotype was sampled from a woman between 18 and 30 years old in good health. Sequenced input: PBMCs. The V gene is TRBV12-3 or TRBV12-4, the J gene TRBJ2-7, with 12 bases fitting TRBD2. DNA of the CDR3: TGTGCCAGCACCCACGGACTAGCGGGATCCTACGAGCAGTACTTC. The encoded protein is CASTHGLAGSYEQYF.